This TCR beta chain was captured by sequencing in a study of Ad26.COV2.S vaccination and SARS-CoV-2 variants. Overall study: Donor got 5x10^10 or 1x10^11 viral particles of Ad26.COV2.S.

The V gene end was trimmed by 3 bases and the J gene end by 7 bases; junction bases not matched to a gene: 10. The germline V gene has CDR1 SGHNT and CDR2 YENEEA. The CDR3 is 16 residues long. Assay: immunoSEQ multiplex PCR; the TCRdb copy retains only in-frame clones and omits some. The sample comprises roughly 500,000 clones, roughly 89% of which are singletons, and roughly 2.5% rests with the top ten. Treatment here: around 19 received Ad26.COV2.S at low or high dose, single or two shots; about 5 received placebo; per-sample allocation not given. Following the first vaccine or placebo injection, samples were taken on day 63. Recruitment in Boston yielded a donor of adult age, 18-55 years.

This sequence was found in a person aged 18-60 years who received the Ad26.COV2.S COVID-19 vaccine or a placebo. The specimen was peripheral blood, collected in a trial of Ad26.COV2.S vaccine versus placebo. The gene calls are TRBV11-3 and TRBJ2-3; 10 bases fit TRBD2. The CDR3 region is CASSFPGAGGAHTQYF. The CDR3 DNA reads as TGTGCCAGCAGCTTCCCGGGAGCGGGAGGGGCGCATACGCAGTATTTT. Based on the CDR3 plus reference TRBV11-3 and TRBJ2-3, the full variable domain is EAGVVQSPRYKIIEKKQPVAFWCNPISGHNTLYWYLQNLGQGPELLIRYENEEAVDDSQLPKDRFSAERLKGVDSTLKIQPAELGDSAVYLCASSFPGAGGAHTQYFGPGTRLTVL.